This is a list of T cell receptor beta chains from one sample in a study of cytomegalovirus exposure and HLA in healthy donors. The protocol was immunoSEQ multiplex PCR, while the TCRdb copy is restricted to in-frame clones and leaves out a portion. The sample has about 170,000 clones; approximately 72% are singletons. The sequencing input was PBMCs. These receptor sequences come from a man in his forties or fifties in good health and CMV-seropositive. The CDR3 runs from the conserved cysteine through the conserved F or W. D genes are given only for firm matches. Clone size is given for some rows only: seen once, a few or many times, or a class if the clone is expanded.

>NA|12|TRBD2|TRBV7-2|TRBJ2-2
CASSSLAGALFF
TGTGCCAGCAGTTCACTAGCGGGGGCCCTGTTTTTT
>few|15|TRBD1|TRBV4-1|TRBJ1-5
CASSSSGTGIQPQHF
TGCGCCAGCAGCTCCAGTGGGACAGGGATTCAGCCCCAGCATTTT
>NA|13|TRBD1|TRBV6-1|TRBJ1-2
CASTQGTNYGYTF
TGTGCCAGCACACAGGGGACTAACTATGGCTACACCTTC
>few|13|NA|TRBV14|TRBJ2-5
CASNGRAYETQYF
TGTGCCAGCAACGGGCGGGCGTATGAGACCCAGTACTTC
>once|16|TRBD1|TRBV6-5|TRBJ1-6
CASSYSQGDRYSPLHF
TGTGCCAGCAGTTACTCACAGGGGGACAGATATTCACCCCTCCACTTT
>NA|15|TRBD1|TRBV6-5|TRBJ2-3
CASSSTGSSTDTQYF
TGTGCCAGCAGTTCGACAGGGTCCAGCACAGATACGCAGTATTTT
>NA|16|NA|TRBV9|TRBJ2-3
CASSQFAGLSTDTQYF
TGTGCCAGCAGTCAATTTGCGGGGCTTAGCACAGATACGCAGTATTTT
>many|16|NA|TRBV11-2|TRBJ2-7
CASSLATNVLSYEQYF
TGTGCCAGCAGCTTAGCTACGAACGTCTTATCCTACGAGCAGTACTTC
>NA|15|NA|TRBV5-4|TRBJ2-2
CASSQGGASTGELFF
TGTGCCAGCAGCCAAGGGGGGGCCAGCACCGGGGAGCTGTTTTTT
>NA|14|NA|TRBV7-2|TRBJ1-4
CASSPRGLGEKLFF
TGTGCCAGCAGCCCTAGGGGGTTGGGTGAAAAACTGTTTTTT
>NA|14|NA|TRBV4-2|TRBJ2-7
CASSQDLGFGEQYF
TGTGCCAGCAGCCAAGATCTCGGGTTCGGGGAGCAGTACTTC
>NA|13|TRBD1|TRBV27|TRBJ1-3
CASRRQGADTIYF
TGTGCCAGCAGACGGCAGGGGGCTGACACCATATATTTT
>few|15|TRBD1|TRBV6-4|TRBJ2-2
CASSRQGVNTGELFF
TGTGCCAGCAGTAGACAGGGGGTGAACACCGGGGAGCTGTTTTTT
>NA|15|NA|TRBV7-2|TRBJ2-3
CASSLVGSSTDTQYF
TGTGCCAGCAGCTTAGTCGGTTCTAGCACAGATACGCAGTATTTT
>NA|13|NA|TRBV7-9|TRBJ1-2
CASSLDRRRGYTF
TGTGCCAGCAGCTTAGACCGGAGACGTGGCTACACCTTC